Listed here are 8 T cell receptor beta chains from one sample, sequenced in a study of cytomegalovirus exposure and HLA in healthy donors. The PCR contained 60 Vbeta and 13 Jbeta primers. Assay: immunoSEQ multiplex PCR; the TCRdb copy retains only in-frame clones and omits some. The sample has roughly 120,000 clones; more than 80% are singletons. The sequenced sample consisted of PBMCs. These receptors were taken from a man aged 25-45 years in good health and CMV-seronegative.

The rearrangement joins TRBV20-1 to TRBJ2-7; TRBD2 might be the D (6 bases). The CDR3 loop spans 11 amino acids. Germline V gene sequence: CDR1 DFQATT, CDR2 SNEGSKA (reference sequence). Between the trimmed V and J ends, which lost 0 bases and 12 bases, there was a span of 12 bases. The CDR3 region has the DNA TGCAGTGCTAGAGATCTTGGAGGGCTGTACTTC. It encodes CSARDLGGLYF.

The rearrangement uses TRBV2 and TRBJ1-3; 8 positions match TRBD1. CDR1 and CDR2 (germline): SNHLY, FYNNEI. After removal of 6 bases from V and 8 bases from J, the junction contained 12 bases not matched to a gene. CDR3 length: 15 amino acids. The chain's CDR3 is CASSDLRTGLYTIYF. The DNA of the CDR3 is TGTGCCAGCAGCGACTTGAGGACAGGGTTGTACACCATATATTTT.

The rearrangement joins TRBV15 to TRBJ2-3; 14 bases match TRBD2. V gave up 2 bases and J gave up 8 bases; unmatched junction bases: 12. CDR1 is LNHNV, CDR2 YYDKDF, per germline (reference sequence). CDR3 size: 18 residues. In nucleotides, the CDR3 is TGTGCCACCAGCAGACCGGGACTAGCGGGAGATTATGGGGGTACGCAGTATTTT. This codes for CATSRPGLAGDYGGTQYF.

J is TRBJ2-1 and V is TRBV2, with D tentatively TRBD2 (5 bases). Looked up from germline, CDR1 is SNHLY and CDR2 is FYNNEI. Trimming removed 8 bases at V and 7 bases at J, with 12 bases between. The CDR3 runs 12 residues. The chain's CDR3 is CASLAPRNEQFF. The CDR3 DNA is TGTGCCAGCCTAGCTCCGAGGAATGAGCAGTTCTTC.

CDR3 bases: TGTGCCAGCAGCGTAGGGGCGACTAGCGGCTCCTACGAGCAGTACTTC. It is translated as CASSVGATSGSYEQYF. The chain uses TRBV9 and TRBJ2-7; 9 bases align to TRBD2. Unmatched junction bases numbered 4, after V lost 0 bases and J lost 0 bases. Germline CDR1 SGDLS, CDR2 YYNGEE. This CDR3 contains 16 residues.

V is TRBV6-5 and J is TRBJ1-1, with D tentatively TRBD1 (5 bases). This CDR3 has 14 residues. The germline CDR1 and CDR2 sequences are MNHEY and SVGAGI. The V end was cut by 5 bases, the J end by 5 bases, with 15 bases between. CDR3 region: CASSPPYKGTEAFF. The CDR3 DNA follows: TGTGCCAGCAGTCCTCCCTATAAGGGGACTGAAGCTTTCTTT.

A few counts support this clone. The CDR3 DNA reads TGTGCCAGCAGCGTCAACGGGGTCGGAGATACGCAGTATTTT. This translates into CASSVNGVGDTQYF. This sequence joins TRBV9 and TRBJ2-3, with a possible D match to TRBD2 (5 bases). Trimming left V 2 bases short and J 5 bases short, with 12 bases between. Looked up from germline, CDR1 is SGDLS and CDR2 is YYNGEE. CDR3 size: 14 residues.

This sequence joins TRBV11-3 and TRBJ2-1, with 7 bases identical to TRBD2. Unmatched junction bases numbered 8, after V lost 3 bases and J lost 3 bases. The CDR3 consists of 16 residues. CDR1 is SGHNT and CDR2 is YENEEA in the germline V gene. The CDR3, as DNA: TGTGCCAGCAGCTTGGCTACTAGCGTCTACTACAATGAGCAGTTCTTC. It translates to CASSLATSVYYNEQFF.